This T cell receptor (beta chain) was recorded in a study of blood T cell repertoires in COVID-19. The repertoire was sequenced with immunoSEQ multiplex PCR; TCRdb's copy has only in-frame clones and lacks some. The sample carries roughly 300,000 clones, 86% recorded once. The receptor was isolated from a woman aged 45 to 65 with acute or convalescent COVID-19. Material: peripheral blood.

The CDR3, as DNA: TGTGCCAGCAGCCCCCGCCTAACTAGCGGGATAAATAATGAGCAGTTCTTC. Its protein product is CASSPRLTSGINNEQFF. J is TRBJ2-1 and V is TRBV14; TRBD2 agrees at 10 bases. The CDR3 extends over 17 amino acids. Germline V gene lookup returns CDR1 SGHDN and CDR2 FVKESK. V dropped 4 bases and J dropped 7; count of bases not matched to a gene: 13.